The next 25 T cell receptor beta chains were all read from a single sample in a study of shared clonotypes between healthy human individuals. Clones were sequenced by immunoSEQ multiplex PCR, and TCRdb holds only the in-frame ones, with some missing. This table holds millions of clones, 95% found once. Sequenced: naive CD4+ T cells sorted from blood. Noted subset: CD45RA+ positively selected. The receptors shown here come from a young man in good health.

This chain's CDR3 is CASSVGSSNQPQHF. For the CDR3, the DNA is TGTGCCAGCAGTGTAGGGTCGAGCAATCAGCCCCAGCATTTT. The chain carries TRBV25-1 and TRBJ1-5; D is unclear. V was cut by 4 bases and J by 1 base, with 8 bases left in between. Per germline, CDR1 MGHDK and CDR2 SYGVNS. CDR3 length: 14 residues.

The genes are TRBV9 and TRBJ2-2; D may be TRBD2 (7 bases). Germline CDR1 and CDR2: SGDLS and YYNGEE. Trimming took 3 bases from V and 3 from J, leaving 12 bases between them. The CDR3 is 15 amino acids. In DNA form, the CDR3 reads TGTGCCAGCAGCGAGCGGGACATCCACACCGGGGAGCTGTTTTTT. It encodes CASSERDIHTGELFF.

The CDR3 bases are TGTGCCAGCAAAGGACGGGGACGAGATACGCAGTATTTT. Encoded protein: CASKGRGRDTQYF. The genes are TRBV19 and TRBJ2-3; the D call may be TRBD1 or TRBD2 (5 bases each). Germline CDR1 LNHDA, CDR2 SQIVND (reference sequence). With 9 bases removed from V and 5 bases from J, the gap between germline ends came to 15 bases. This CDR3 comprises 13 residues.

The V and J genes are TRBV7-2 and TRBJ2-7; 13 bases are a match to TRBD2. Trimming at V came to 2 bases and at J to 3 bases, leaving 4 bases not matched to a gene. CDR3 length equals 16 residues. Germline assignment: CDR1 SGHTA and CDR2 FQGNSA. For the CDR3, the DNA is TGTGCCAGCAGCTTAACCAGGACTAGCGGGAGCTACGAGCAGTACTTC. This gives the protein CASSLTRTSGSYEQYF.

V usage is TRBV4-1 and J usage is TRBJ1-2, with 7 bases identical to TRBD1. Looked up from germline, CDR1 is MGHRA and CDR2 is YSYEKL. Trimming removed 4 bases from V and 5 bases from J; junction bases left unmatched: 4. The CDR3 loop spans 13 amino acids. The CDR3 coding sequence is TGCGCCAGCAGCCGACAGGGTGAATATGGCTACACCTTC. Protein: CASSRQGEYGYTF.

J is TRBJ1-6 and V is TRBV2, with a possible D match to TRBD1 (6 bases). Trimming removed 4 bases from V and 6 bases from J, with 13 bases in between. Per germline, CDR1 SNHLY and CDR2 FYNNEI. There are 15 residues in the CDR3. The CDR3 here is CASSVQGSPNSPLHF. CDR3 in DNA: TGTGCCAGCAGTGTGCAGGGGTCTCCTAATTCACCCCTCCACTTT.

The chain joins TRBV10-2 to TRBJ2-7, with 9 bases lining up with TRBD1. Germline assignment: CDR1 WSHSY and CDR2 SAAADI. J was trimmed by 3 bases and V by 8 bases; bases with no gene match: 5. This CDR3 is built from 13 residues. CDR3 coding DNA: TGCGCCAGCTCGACAGGGGGTCTCTACGAGCAGTACTTC. Its translation: CASSTGGLYEQYF.

The V and J genes are TRBV11-3 and TRBJ1-2, with 9 positions matching TRBD1. CDR3 length: 15 amino acids. In germline, CDR1 is SGHNT, CDR2 YENEEA. V dropped 2 bases and J dropped 5; count of bases not matched to a gene: 6. CDR3 nucleotide sequence: TGTGCCAGCAGCTTACAGAGGACAGGGGTTTATGGCTACACCTTC. This translates into CASSLQRTGVYGYTF.

The chain recombines TRBV30 with TRBJ1-6, with D unresolved. The V gene's germline CDR1 is GTSNPN and CDR2 SVGIG (reference sequence). The CDR3 contains 16 residues. Deletions cut 3 bases from V and 0 bases from J, with 12 bases between. The CDR3 DNA sequence: TGTGCCTGGAGGGAGGGCCGGATCTCCTATAATTCACCCCTCCACTTT. This translates into CAWREGRISYNSPLHF. The entire variable domain, with the rest obtained from reference TRBV30 and TRBJ1-6, is as follows: SQTIHQWPATLVQPVGSPLSLECTVEGTSNPNLYWYRQAAGRGLQLLFYSVGIGQISSEVPQNLSASRPQDRQFILSSKKLLLSDSGFYLCAWREGRISYNSPLHFGNGTRLTVT.

This rearrangement joins TRBV2 to TRBJ1-1; 9 bases fit TRBD1. V was pared by 7 bases and J by 0 bases, with 3 bases of the junction left unmatched. The CDR3 is 14 residues long. Per the germline V gene, CDR1 is SNHLY and CDR2 is FYNNEI. The CDR3 sequence is CASTGQGMNTEAFF. The CDR3 DNA sequence: TGTGCCAGCACCGGACAGGGGATGAACACTGAAGCTTTCTTT.

Many counts were recorded for this clone. Other nucleotide sequences in the sample specify the same CDR3. V gene TRBV30 combines with J gene TRBJ2-5, with TRBD2 as a possible D gene (5 bases). This CDR3 comprises 15 residues. Germline CDR1 is GTSNPN and CDR2 is SVGIG (reference sequence). V lost 1 base, J lost 3 bases, and 15 bases lay in between. Here the CDR3 reads CAWSGTGKGEETQYF. CDR3 in DNA: TGTGCCTGGAGTGGTACGGGGAAGGGTGAAGAGACCCAGTACTTC.

In this sample, this clone turned up once. The chain couples TRBV20-1 to TRBJ2-5; D uncertain. Per germline, CDR1 DFQATT and CDR2 SNEGSKA (reference sequence). V was pared by 5 bases and J by 4 bases, with 5 bases between. The CDR3 has 10 residues. The DNA of the CDR3 is TGCAGTGCTTTCCTAGAGACCCAGTACTTC. Translating it yields CSAFLETQYF.

This clone occurred a few times. CDR3 sequence: CASSLQGSPLHF. The DNA of the CDR3 is TGTGCCAGCAGCTTGCAGGGTTCACCCCTCCACTTT. The genes are TRBV5-4 and TRBJ1-6; D perhaps matches TRBD1 (5 bases). Germline V gives CDR1 SGHNT, CDR2 YYREEE (reference sequence). Between the trimmed V and J ends, which lost 1 base and 9 bases, there was a span of 5 bases. The CDR3 is 12 amino acids.

The genes are TRBV10-3 and TRBJ1-3; a weak D match, TRBD1 (5 bases). The CDR3 spans 13 residues. The V gene's germline CDR1 is ENHRY and CDR2 SYGVKD. Trimming removed 7 bases from V and 0 bases from J, with 7 bases in between. This CDR3 reads CAIKTASGNTIYF. CDR3 DNA sequence: TGTGCCATCAAGACAGCCTCTGGAAACACCATATATTTT.

CDR3 region: CASSLDRVLSPLHF. Here the CDR3 DNA reads TGTGCCAGCAGTTTGGACAGGGTACTTTCACCCCTCCACTTT. The chain links TRBV28 to TRBJ1-6; 8 bases line up with TRBD1. Germline V gene data show CDR1 as MDHEN and CDR2 as SYDVKM. There are 14 residues in the CDR3. The junction had 4 bases not matched to a gene; V was cut back by 3 bases and J by 9 bases.

The chain uses TRBV27 and TRBJ2-7, with TRBD1 matching 9 bases. The trim removed 1 base at V and 3 bases at J, leaving 4 bases unmatched. The germline V gene has CDR1 MNHEY and CDR2 SMNVEV (reference sequence). The CDR3 runs to 15 residues. The CDR3 is CASSLYRGQGYEQYF. As DNA, the CDR3 is TGTGCCAGCAGTTTATATCGGGGACAGGGCTACGAGCAGTACTTC.

To note about this clone: The identical CDR3 is also encoded by other nucleotide sequences in the sample. The chain recombines TRBV18 with TRBJ2-7, with D uncertain. Trimming pared 5 bases from V and 1 base from J, leaving 3 bases between. The germline V gene has CDR1 KGHSH and CDR2 LQKENI. CDR3 length equals 11 residues. The DNA for the CDR3 is TGTGCCAGCTCATCATCCTACGAGCAGTACTTC. Residues: CASSSSYEQYF.

J is TRBJ1-1 and V is TRBV9, with TRBD1 identical over 8 bases. Losses at the gene ends were 1 base for V and 4 bases for J; bases not matched to a gene: 24. Germline V lookup: CDR1 SGDLS, CDR2 YYNGEE. The CDR3 sequence is 21 residues long. The CDR3 bases are TGTGCCAGCAGCGTAAGTATTCTCTTTCCGACAGGGGTTTTCGGGGGCACTGAAGCTTTCTTT. Its protein product is CASSVSILFPTGVFGGTEAFF.

The gene calls are TRBV7-3 and TRBJ2-1; D might be TRBD1 (6 bases). Germline V CDR1 and CDR2: SGHTA, FQGTGA. Trimming left V 5 bases short and J 6 bases short, with 11 bases between. This CDR3 is built from 13 residues. The CDR3 DNA follows: TGTGCCAGCAGCCTCGGACAGCGCAATGAGCAGTTCTTC. Protein sequence: CASSLGQRNEQFF.

This rearrangement joins TRBV20-1 to TRBJ2-7; no reliable D call. V lost 5 bases and J 3 bases, leaving 5 bases between the germline ends. CDR1 DFQATT and CDR2 SNEGSKA come from the germline V gene (reference sequence). The CDR3 covers 10 residues. The CDR3 sequence is CSAGRYEQYF. The CDR3 bases are TGCAGTGCTGGACGCTACGAGCAGTACTTC.

The V and J genes are TRBV25-1 and TRBJ2-5; D is perhaps TRBD2 (6 bases). The germline V and J ends were trimmed by 2 bases and 5 bases, with 12 bases remaining between them. The CDR3 is made up of 14 amino acids. Germline values: CDR1 MGHDK, CDR2 SYGVNS. Written as DNA, the CDR3 is TGTGCCAGCAGTGAAGGTATAGGGAGGGAGACCCAGTACTTC. Translating gives CASSEGIGRETQYF. The entire variable domain, with the rest obtained from reference TRBV25-1 and TRBJ2-5, is as follows: EADIYQTPRYLVIGTGKKITLECSQTMGHDKMYWYQQDPGMELHLIHYSYGVNSTEKGDLSSESTVSRIRTEHFPLTLESARPSHTSQYLCASSEGIGRETQYFGPGTRLLVL.

V and J are TRBV6-5 and TRBJ1-5; D gene uncertain. Deletions cut 3 bases from V and 0 bases from J, with 3 bases between. This CDR3 comprises 13 residues. Per the germline V gene, CDR1 is MNHEY and CDR2 is SVGAGI. CDR3 sequence: CASSYYSNQPQHF. The CDR3 DNA follows: TGTGCCAGCAGTTATTATAGCAATCAGCCCCAGCATTTT.

V usage is TRBV29-1 and J usage is TRBJ2-7, with 9 bases fitting TRBD1. This CDR3 is 14 amino acids long. Germline V gene lookup returns CDR1 SQVTM and CDR2 ANQGSEA. The trim removed 6 bases at V and 2 bases at J, leaving 8 bases unmatched. As DNA, the CDR3 is TGCAGCGTCTCGGACAGGGGAGGGACCTACGAGCAGTACTTC. As protein: CSVSDRGGTYEQYF.

The chain is built from TRBV4-1 and TRBJ2-7; no clear D. V was shortened by 2 bases and J by 0 bases, with 14 bases between the two germline ends. CDR1 is MGHRA and CDR2 is YSYEKL in the germline V gene. The CDR3 covers 16 residues. DNA of the CDR3: TGCGCCAGCAGCCAAATCCCAGGCAGGAGCTCCTACGAGCAGTACTTC. Its translation: CASSQIPGRSSYEQYF.

The CDR3 spells CASSLATTQYF. The DNA of the CDR3 is TGTGCCAGCAGCTTAGCAACGACCCAGTACTTC. The rearrangement uses TRBV7-2 and TRBJ2-5; D ambiguous. The V end was cut by 0 bases, the J end by 7 bases, with 3 bases between. CDR1 is SGHTA and CDR2 is FQGNSA in the germline V gene. The CDR3 covers 11 residues.